The clone carrying this TCR beta chain was recorded only once. Its antigen is not identified. Germline values: CDR1 MNHEY, CDR2 SMNVEV (reference sequence). V lost 6 bases and J 2 bases, leaving 11 bases between the germline ends. The CDR3 loop spans 14 amino acids. Terminally differentiated effector memory CD45RA+ cells were left out of the naive CD8 fraction, which was CD45RO-negative and positively selected for CCR7. These data belong to a study of shared clonotypes between healthy human individuals. Deep-level running was used for the assay. Sorted-subset replicate PCR reactions contained approximately 190 ng DNA, corresponding to about 30,000 T cell genomes. Profiling relied on immunoSEQ multiplex PCR, and the TCRdb table lists in-frame clones only, not all of them. The table records over 2 million clones, about 95% of them present only once. Findings and limits, study-wide: Some naive CD4 clonotypes, approximately 4.5%, turned up in common across several donors.

The specimen sequenced was naive CD8+ T cells sorted from blood. V and J are TRBV27 and TRBJ1-5; D not certain. The sequence was obtained from a young man in good health. The CDR3 spells CASRPLAGNQPQHF. Written as DNA, the CDR3 is TGTGCCAGCAGACCCCTGGCCGGCAATCAGCCCCAGCATTTT.